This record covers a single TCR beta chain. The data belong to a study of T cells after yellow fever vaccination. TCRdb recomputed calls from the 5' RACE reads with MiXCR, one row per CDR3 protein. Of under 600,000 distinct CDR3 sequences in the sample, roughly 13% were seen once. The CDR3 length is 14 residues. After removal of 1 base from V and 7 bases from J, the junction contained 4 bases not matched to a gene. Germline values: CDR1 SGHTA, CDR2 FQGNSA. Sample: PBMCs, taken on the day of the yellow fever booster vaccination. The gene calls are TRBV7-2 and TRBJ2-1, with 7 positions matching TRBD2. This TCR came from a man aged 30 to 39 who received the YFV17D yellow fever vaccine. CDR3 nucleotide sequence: TGTGCCAGCAGCTTAGAAGGGACTAAGAATGAGCAGTTCTTC. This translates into CASSLEGTKNEQFF.